This TCR beta chain was sequenced for a study of blood T cell repertoires in COVID-19. Looking at the study overall: From the United States, Italy and Spain came samples of acute and convalescent COVID-19. T cells, B-cell-depleted T cells, or PBMCs supplied cDNA or gDNA.

The V segment lost 2 bases and the J segment 3 bases; nucleotides outside the gene matches: 6. Per the germline V gene, CDR1 is MGHRA and CDR2 is YSYEKL. The CDR3 is made up of 15 amino acids. Study processing details: For nucleated cells, counts were estimated from reference gene primer amplification. Sequencing used immunoSEQ multiplex PCR; TCRdb keeps in-frame clones, though not all of them. That table gives V, J and clone size, and the DNA gave D and trimming. The sample carries about 360,000 clones, 81% recorded once. This clonotype originated in a human donor with acute or convalescent COVID-19. The donor label of this sample is uncertain. Sequenced material: peripheral blood. This chain connects TRBV4-1 to TRBJ2-7; 8 nucleotides agree with TRBD1. The DNA for the CDR3 is TGCGCCAGCAGCCAACAACAGGGGGATTACTACGAGCAGTACTTC. Residues: CASSQQQGDYYEQYF.